The 8 T cell receptor beta chains listed next were all sequenced from one sample in a study of cytomegalovirus exposure and HLA in healthy donors. Measured with immunoSEQ multiplex PCR; TCRdb has only the in-frame clones, and not every one. The table records under 300,000 clones, around 89% of them present only once. The material sequenced was PBMCs. These TCRs come from a woman aged 18-29 years in good health and CMV-seronegative.

This chain links TRBV5-4 with TRBJ2-7, with 14 bases that match TRBD2. This CDR3 has 16 amino acids. Germline V gene lookup returns CDR1 SGHNT and CDR2 YYREEE (reference sequence). V was clipped by 3 bases and J by 2 bases; unmatched bases: 4. In DNA, the CDR3 is TGTGCCAGCAGCTCCCCGGGACTAGCGGGGGCCTACGAGCAGTACGTC. Residues: CASSSPGLAGAYEQYV.

This chain joins TRBV5-5 and TRBJ2-1; TRBD2 might be the D (5 bases). The CDR3 extends over 13 amino acids. Germline CDR1 reads SGHKS; CDR2 reads YYEKEE (reference sequence). The V end was cut by 1 base, the J end by 5 bases, with 7 bases between. CDR3 DNA sequence: TGTGCCAGCAGCTTGACTAGTGACAATGAGCAGTTCTTC. Its translation is CASSLTSDNEQFF.

The chain employs TRBV4-1 and TRBJ2-7; no clear D. Trimming removed 0 bases from V and 4 bases from J, with 13 bases in between. Germline V lookup: CDR1 MGHRA, CDR2 YSYEKL. The CDR3 is 15 amino acids. CDR3 loop: CASSQDRGQAYEQYF. In DNA form, the CDR3 reads TGCGCCAGCAGCCAAGATCGTGGTCAGGCATACGAGCAGTACTTC.

J is TRBJ1-2 and V is TRBV7-9, with 10 bases aligning to TRBD1. Germline values: CDR1 SEHNR, CDR2 FQNEAQ (reference sequence). The CDR3 loop spans 15 amino acids. V gave up 0 bases and J gave up 8 bases; unmatched junction bases: 6. In DNA, the CDR3 is TGTGCCAGCAGCTTAGCCGGGACAGGGGCCCTCGGCTACACCTTC. Its protein product is CASSLAGTGALGYTF.

This chain connects TRBV28 to TRBJ1-2; D is unresolved. Trimming took off 6 bases at V and 6 bases at J, with 5 bases between the two ends. Germline V gene sequence: CDR1 MDHEN, CDR2 SYDVKM. The CDR3 consists of 10 residues. The CDR3 nucleotides read TGTGCCAGCAGCCTTAATGGCTACACCTTC. Protein: CASSLNGYTF.

The chain uses TRBV4-3 and TRBJ2-7, with 7 bases lining up with TRBD1. Germline V gene data show CDR1 as LGHNA and CDR2 as YSLEER. The CDR3 length is 18 residues. Trimming at V came to 1 base and at J to 0 bases, leaving 12 bases not matched to a gene. Written as DNA, the CDR3 is TGCGCCAGCAGCCAAGTAGTTCCCGGGACAGACATCTCCTACGAGCAGTACTTC. This encodes CASSQVVPGTDISYEQYF.

The chain carries TRBV7-2 and TRBJ2-1, with D tentatively TRBD1 (5 bases). Trimming pared 5 bases from V and 4 bases from J, leaving 18 bases between. CDR1 and CDR2 from the germline V gene are SGHTA and FQGNSA. The CDR3 sequence is 16 residues long. This CDR3 reads CASSPIGSRAYNEQFF. In DNA, the CDR3 is TGTGCCAGCAGCCCGATCGGAAGCAGGGCGTACAATGAGCAGTTCTTC.

The V gene is TRBV5-1, the J gene TRBJ2-2; TRBD1 matches 7 bases. Looked up from germline, CDR1 is SGHRS and CDR2 is YFSETQ. The trim removed 0 bases at V and 3 bases at J, leaving 2 bases unmatched. This CDR3 comprises 15 residues. CDR3 sequence: CASSLAGQDTGELFF. CDR3 DNA: TGCGCCAGCAGCTTGGCCGGACAGGACACCGGGGAGCTGTTTTTT.